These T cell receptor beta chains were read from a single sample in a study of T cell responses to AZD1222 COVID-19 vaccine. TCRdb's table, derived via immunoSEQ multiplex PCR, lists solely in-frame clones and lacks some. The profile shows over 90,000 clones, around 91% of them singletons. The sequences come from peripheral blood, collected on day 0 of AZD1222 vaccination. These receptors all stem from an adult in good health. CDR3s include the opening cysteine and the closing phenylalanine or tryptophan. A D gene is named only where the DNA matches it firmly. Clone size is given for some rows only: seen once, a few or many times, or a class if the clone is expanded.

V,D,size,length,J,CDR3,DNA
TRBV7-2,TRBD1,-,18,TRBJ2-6,CASSLYGQGHSGANVLTF,TGTGCCAGCAGCCTATACGGACAGGGCCACTCTGGGGCCAACGTCCTGACTTTC
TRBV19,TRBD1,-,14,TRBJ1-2,CASRPGQAIYGYTF,TGTGCCAGCCGACCGGGACAGGCTATCTATGGCTACACCTTC
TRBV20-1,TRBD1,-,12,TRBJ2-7,CSASGQGIVMHF,TGCAGTGCTAGTGGACAGGGAATAGTTATGCACTTC
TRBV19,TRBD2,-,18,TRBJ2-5,CASSIGASGRAGGETQYF,TGTGCCAGTAGTATAGGGGCTAGCGGGAGGGCCGGCGGGGAGACCCAGTACTTC
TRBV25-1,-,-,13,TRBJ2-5,CASSETGWETQYF,TGTGCCAGCAGTGAGACGGGATGGGAGACCCAGTACTTC
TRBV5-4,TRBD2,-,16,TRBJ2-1,CASSPELAGADNEQFF,TGTGCCAGCAGCCCTGAACTAGCGGGGGCTGACAATGAGCAGTTCTTC
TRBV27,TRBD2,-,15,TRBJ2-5,CASSLSASGQETQYF,TGTGCCAGCAGTTTATCGGCTAGCGGCCAAGAGACCCAGTACTTC
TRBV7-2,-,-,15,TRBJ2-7,CASSTDPGFYYEQYF,TGTGCCAGCAGCACAGACCCGGGATTTTACTACGAGCAGTACTTC
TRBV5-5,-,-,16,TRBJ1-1,CASSRIIRTFDTEAFF,TGTGCCAGCAGTCGGATCATTAGGACCTTTGACACTGAAGCTTTCTTT
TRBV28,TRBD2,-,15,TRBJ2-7,CASSATSGGSYEQYF,TGTGCCAGCAGTGCAACTAGCGGAGGCTCCTACGAGCAGTACTTC
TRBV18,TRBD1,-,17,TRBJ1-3,CASSPQGQRPSGNTIYF,TGTGCCAGCTCACCACAGGGACAGAGACCCTCTGGAAACACCATATATTTT
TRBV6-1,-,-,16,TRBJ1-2,CASSDYNQGRSYGYTF,TGTGCCAGCAGTGATTACAACCAGGGCCGGAGCTATGGCTACACCTTC
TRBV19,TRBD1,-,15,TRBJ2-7,CASSIWTGFLHEQYF,TGTGCCAGTAGTATTTGGACAGGATTCCTACACGAGCAGTACTTC
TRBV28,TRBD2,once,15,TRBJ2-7,CASSLRGAGGLQQYF,TGTGCCAGCAGTCTCCGGGGAGCGGGGGGGTTGCAGCAGTACTTC
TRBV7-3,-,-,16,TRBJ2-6,CASSSGRGSGANVLTF,TGTGCCAGCAGCTCCGGCAGGGGTTCCGGGGCCAACGTCCTGACTTTC
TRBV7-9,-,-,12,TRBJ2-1,CASSFGRNEQFF,TGTGCCAGCAGCTTCGGCCGGAATGAGCAGTTCTTC
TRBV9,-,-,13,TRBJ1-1,CASSVTGNTEAFF,TGTGCCAGCAGCGTGACAGGGAACACTGAAGCTTTCTTT
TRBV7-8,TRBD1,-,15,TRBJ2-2,CASSSGTGGLGELFF,TGTGCCAGCAGCTCGGGTACAGGGGGCTTGGGGGAGCTGTTTTTT
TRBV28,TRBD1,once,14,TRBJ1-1,CASRPTGGGTEAFF,TGTGCCAGCAGACCCACAGGGGGAGGCACTGAAGCTTTCTTT
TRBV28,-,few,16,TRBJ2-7,CASSLSPGGVGYEQYF,TGTGCCAGCAGTTTAAGTCCCGGCGGGGTGGGGTACGAGCAGTACTTC
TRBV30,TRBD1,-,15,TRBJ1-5,CAWSQGGTGGQPQHF,TGTGCCTGGAGTCAAGGGGGGACAGGGGGACAGCCCCAGCATTTT
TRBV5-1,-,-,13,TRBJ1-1,CASSLAAVTEAFF,TGCGCCAGCAGCTTGGCCGCGGTCACTGAAGCTTTCTTT
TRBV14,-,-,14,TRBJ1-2,CASSQGVPGASYTF,TGTGCCAGCAGCCAAGGAGTCCCAGGGGCCTCCTACACCTTC
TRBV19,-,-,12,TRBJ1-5,CASRDSDQPQHF,TGTGCCAGTAGGGACAGTGATCAGCCCCAGCATTTT
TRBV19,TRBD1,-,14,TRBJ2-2,CASRGPGGTGELFF,TGTGCCAGTAGGGGCCCAGGGGGTACCGGGGAGCTGTTTTTT
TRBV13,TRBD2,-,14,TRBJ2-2,CASSQLAGVGELFF,TGTGCCAGCAGCCAGCTAGCGGGAGTTGGGGAGCTGTTTTTT
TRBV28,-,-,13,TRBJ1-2,CASSRPQDYGYTF,TGTGCCAGCAGTCGCCCCCAGGACTATGGCTACACCTTC
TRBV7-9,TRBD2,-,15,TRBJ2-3,CASSLAGGPGDTQYF,TGTGCCAGCAGCTTAGCGGGAGGGCCGGGAGATACGCAGTATTTT
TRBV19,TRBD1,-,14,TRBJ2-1,CASRTGTGYNEQFF,TGTGCCAGTAGAACCGGGACAGGGTACAATGAGCAGTTCTTC
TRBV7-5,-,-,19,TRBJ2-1,CARSLGPRDSNCSYNEQFF,TGTGCCAGAAGCTTGGGGCCCCGGGACTCTAATTGCTCCTACAATGAGCAGTTCTTC
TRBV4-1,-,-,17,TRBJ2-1,CASSPSRAAGSYNEQFF,TGCGCCAGCAGCCCCTCCCGGGCAGCGGGCTCCTACAATGAGCAGTTCTTC
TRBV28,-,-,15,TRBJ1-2,CATRSPQGAHYGYTF,TGTGCCACCAGGTCCCCCCAGGGTGCCCACTATGGCTACACCTTC
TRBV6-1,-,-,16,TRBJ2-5,CASSDGGRGFQETQYF,TGTGCCAGCAGTGACGGGGGCAGGGGCTTCCAAGAGACCCAGTACTTC
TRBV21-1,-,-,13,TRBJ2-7,CASIAAGVYEQYF,TGTGCCAGCATAGCAGCGGGAGTGTACGAGCAGTACTTC
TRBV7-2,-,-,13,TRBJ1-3,CASSQSSGNTIYF,TGTGCCAGCAGCCAGTCTTCTGGAAACACCATATATTTT
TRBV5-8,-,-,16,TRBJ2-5,CASSLAGQAVGETQYF,TGTGCCAGCAGCTTGGCTGGGCAGGCGGTAGGAGAGACCCAGTACTTC
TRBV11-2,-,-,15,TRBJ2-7,CASSHTGTPTYEQYF,TGTGCCAGCAGCCATACCGGGACTCCGACCTACGAGCAGTACTTC
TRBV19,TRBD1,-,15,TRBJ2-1,CASMEDRGRQNEQFF,TGTGCCAGTATGGAGGACAGGGGGCGTCAGAATGAGCAGTTCTTC
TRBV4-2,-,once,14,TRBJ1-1,CASSHLGQNTEAFF,TGTGCCAGCAGCCACCTGGGACAGAACACTGAAGCTTTCTTT
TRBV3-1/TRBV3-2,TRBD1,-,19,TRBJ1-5,CASSQDRGTGLYSNQPQHF,TGTGCCAGCAGCCAAGATCGGGGGACAGGGTTATATAGCAATCAGCCCCAGCATTTT
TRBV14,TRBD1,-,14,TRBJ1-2,CASSQDWTGDGYTF,TGTGCCAGCAGCCAAGACTGGACAGGGGATGGCTACACCTTC
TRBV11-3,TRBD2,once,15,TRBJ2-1,CASSTTSGSYNEQFF,TGTGCCAGCAGTACGACTAGCGGGAGTTACAATGAGCAGTTCTTC
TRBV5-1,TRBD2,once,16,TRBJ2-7,CASSLTSGRRSYEQYF,TGCGCCAGCAGCTTGACTAGCGGGAGGAGGTCCTACGAGCAGTACTTC
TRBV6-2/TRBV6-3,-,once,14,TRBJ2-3,CASSYRRATDTQYF,TGTGCCAGCAGTTACCGGCGGGCCACAGATACGCAGTATTTT
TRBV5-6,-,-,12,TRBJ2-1,CASSFASNEQFF,TGTGCCAGCAGCTTTGCAAGTAATGAGCAGTTCTTC
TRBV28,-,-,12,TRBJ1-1,CASSPSGTEAFF,TGTGCCAGCAGCCCTTCTGGTACTGAAGCTTTCTTT
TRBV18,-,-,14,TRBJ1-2,CASAIQGTLDGYTF,TGTGCCAGCGCTATACAGGGTACACTGGATGGCTACACCTTC
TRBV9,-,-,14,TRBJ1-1,CASSVSYGNTEAFF,TGTGCCAGCAGCGTATCCTATGGGAACACTGAAGCTTTCTTT
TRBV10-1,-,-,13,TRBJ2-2,CASTDRNTGELFF,TGCGCCAGCACCGACCGCAACACCGGGGAGCTGTTTTTT
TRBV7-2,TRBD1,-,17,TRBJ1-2,CASSFSGQGVRGYGYTF,TGTGCCAGCAGCTTTTCCGGACAGGGAGTCCGGGGCTATGGCTACACCTTC
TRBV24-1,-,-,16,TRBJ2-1,CATSDSTPSSYNEQFF,TGTGCCACCAGTGATAGTACACCGAGCTCCTACAATGAGCAGTTCTTC
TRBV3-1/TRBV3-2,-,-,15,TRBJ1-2,CASSQGGAGGYGYTF,TGTGCCAGCAGCCAAGGAGGAGCGGGGGGCTATGGCTACACCTTC
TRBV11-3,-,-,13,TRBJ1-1,CASSLDPGTEAFF,TGTGCCAGCAGCTTGGACCCAGGGACTGAAGCTTTCTTT
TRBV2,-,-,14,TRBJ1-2,CASSVGDPAYGYTF,TGTGCCAGCAGTGTAGGGGATCCCGCCTATGGCTACACCTTC
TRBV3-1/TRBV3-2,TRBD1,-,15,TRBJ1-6,CASSRPGGSNSPLHF,TGTGCCAGCAGCCGGCCAGGGGGATCGAATTCACCCCTCCACTTT
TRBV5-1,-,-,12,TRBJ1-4,CASSATNEKLFF,TGCGCCAGCAGTGCAACTAATGAAAAACTGTTTTTT
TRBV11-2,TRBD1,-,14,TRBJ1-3,CASSFEGGADTIYF,TGTGCCAGCAGCTTCGAAGGGGGCGCAGACACCATATATTTT